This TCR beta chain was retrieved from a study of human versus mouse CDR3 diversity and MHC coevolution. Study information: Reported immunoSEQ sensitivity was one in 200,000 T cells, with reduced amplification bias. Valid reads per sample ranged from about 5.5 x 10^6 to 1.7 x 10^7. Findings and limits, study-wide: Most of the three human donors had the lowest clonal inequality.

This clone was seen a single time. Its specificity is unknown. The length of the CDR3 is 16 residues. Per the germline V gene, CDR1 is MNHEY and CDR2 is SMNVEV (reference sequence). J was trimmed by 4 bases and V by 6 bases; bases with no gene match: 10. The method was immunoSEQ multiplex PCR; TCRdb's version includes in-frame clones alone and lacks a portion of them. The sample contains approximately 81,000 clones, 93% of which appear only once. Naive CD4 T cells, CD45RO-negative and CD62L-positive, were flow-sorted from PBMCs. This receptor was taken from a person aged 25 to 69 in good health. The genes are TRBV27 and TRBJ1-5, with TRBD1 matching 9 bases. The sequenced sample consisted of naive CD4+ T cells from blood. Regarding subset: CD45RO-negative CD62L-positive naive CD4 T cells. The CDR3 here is CASRLKPGQGNQPQHF. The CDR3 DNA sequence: TGTGCCAGCAGACTAAAACCGGGACAGGGAAATCAGCCCCAGCATTTT.